These 26 T cell receptor beta chains share one sample of origin, sequenced in a study of Graves' ophthalmopathy and Graves' hyperthyroidism. Using RNA transcripts, the TCR beta CDR3 regions were amplified. HTBI primers primed a first-round RT-PCR, and a second-round multiplex PCR followed. A single record per CDR3 protein comes from TCRdb applying MiXCR to the multiplex PCR reads. This sample has around 520,000 distinct CDR3 sequences; less than 40% occur once, and the top ten carry about 4.1%. Sequencing was carried out using peripheral blood or thyroid tissue (not recorded which). Receptors were obtained from an adult man with Graves' hyperthyroidism.

This clonotype was detected only a few times. The rearrangement links TRBV2 to TRBJ2-5; TRBD1 might be the D (6 bases). The germline V gene encodes CDR1 SNHLY and CDR2 FYNNEI. This CDR3 is built from 15 residues. Between the trimmed V and J ends, which lost 5 bases and 1 base, there was a span of 14 bases. For the CDR3, the DNA is TGTGCCAGCAGTTTAGGGGGTTTCGGCCAAGAGACCCAGTACTTC. It encodes CASSLGGFGQETQYF. Variable domain in full (rest from reference TRBV2 and TRBJ2-5): EPEVTQTPSHQVTQMGQEVILRCVPISNHLYFYWYRQILGQKVEFLVSFYNNEISEKSEIFDDQFSVERPDGSNFTLKIRSTKLEDSAMYFCASSLGGFGQETQYFGPGTRLLVL.

This rearrangement joins TRBV5-5 to TRBJ1-1, with TRBD1 identical over 10 bases. Germline CDR1 SGHKS, CDR2 YYEKEE (reference sequence). This CDR3 has 16 residues. J was trimmed by 4 bases and V by 5 bases; bases with no gene match: 11. This CDR3 is CASRYGTGVFGTEAFF. The CDR3, as DNA: TGTGCCAGCAGATATGGGACAGGGGTTTTTGGCACTGAAGCTTTCTTT.

Comments on this clonotype: A much larger clone differs from this one at a single base, so this may be a read error. This chain links TRBV20-1 with TRBJ1-5; perhaps TRBD1 as D (6 bases). CDR1 is DFQATT and CDR2 is SNEGSKA in the germline V gene (reference sequence). V lost 3 bases and J lost 2, with 14 bases in between. The CDR3 has 15 amino acids. The CDR3 coding sequence is TGCAGTGCTAGCGGGGACATACATGGCAATCAGCCCCAGCATTTT. It translates to CSASGDIHGNQPQHF.

The genes are TRBV29-1 and TRBJ2-7; 7 bases line up with TRBD1. This CDR3 comprises 14 residues. The germline V gene has CDR1 SQVTM and CDR2 ANQGSEA. With 6 bases clipped from V and 2 bases from J, the junction kept 10 bases outside the gene matches. The CDR3 DNA is TGCAGCGTAGTGGACAGGCTGACTGCCTACGAGCAGTACTTC. This translates into CSVVDRLTAYEQYF.

The J gene is TRBJ2-5, the V gene TRBV6-5; 7 nucleotides line up with TRBD1. V dropped 6 bases and J dropped 9; count of bases not matched to a gene: 13. CDR1 is MNHEY, CDR2 SVGAGI, per germline. CDR3 length: 14 residues. As DNA, the CDR3 is TGTGCCAGCAGACAGGGGATGAGCAATCAGCCCCAGTACTTC. This sequence encodes CASRQGMSNQPQYF.

For this clonotype: This may stem from a read error, because a much larger clone lies one nucleotide away. This sequence joins TRBV9 and TRBJ2-7, with a possible D match to TRBD1 (5 bases). The germline V gene has CDR1 SGDLS and CDR2 YYNGEE. The CDR3 totals 13 residues. Here the CDR3 reads CASSLRQSYEQHF. The CDR3 bases are TGTGCCAGCAGCCTAAGACAGTCCTACGAGCAGCACTTC.

V is TRBV28 and J is TRBJ2-7; D is unclear. Germline V gives CDR1 MDHEN, CDR2 SYDVKM. V was cut by 6 bases and J by 0 bases, with 12 bases left in between. CDR3 size: 14 residues. The CDR3 DNA reads TGTGCCAGCAGCCCCAGCCCAGCCTCCTACGAGCAGTACTTC. It encodes CASSPSPASYEQYF. The complete variable domain, with remaining parts taken from reference TRBV28 and TRBJ2-7, reads DVKVTQSSRYLVKRTGEKVFLECVQDMDHENMFWYRQDPGLGLRLIYFSYDVKMKEKGDIPEGYSVSREKKERFSLILESASTNQTSMYLCASSPSPASYEQYFGPGTRLTVT.

This clonotype was recorded many times. The chain employs TRBV15 and TRBJ1-4; 8 bases map to TRBD1. V was clipped by 5 bases and J by 10 bases; unmatched bases: 6. The CDR3 is made up of 13 amino acids. Per the germline V gene, CDR1 is LNHNV and CDR2 is YYDKDF (reference sequence). The CDR3 loop reads CATSWDRPGKLFF. CDR3 in DNA: TGTGCCACCAGCTGGGACAGGCCCGGAAAACTGTTTTTT.

The chain uses TRBV3-1 and TRBJ1-5, with 8 bases aligning to TRBD1. V lost 4 bases, J lost 4 bases, and 6 bases stayed unmatched. The CDR3 is made up of 15 amino acids. CDR1 LGHDT and CDR2 YNNKEL come from the germline V gene (reference sequence). The CDR3 DNA reads TGTGCCAGCAGCCGCGGGACAGGCTATAATCAGCCCCAGCATTTT. It translates to CASSRGTGYNQPQHF.

This clonotype came up once. Germline and junction disagree at one end, which may indicate a read error. The CDR3 here is CASSFGGRNTEALF. The CDR3 bases are TGTGCCAGCAGCTTTGGGGGCCGCAACACTGAAGCTCTCTTT. The V call is TRBV9, the J call TRBJ1-1; possible D gene TRBD1, 6 bases. The germline gives CDR1 SGDLS, CDR2 YYNGEE. This CDR3 is built from 14 residues.

There are many counts of this clonotype. The chain employs TRBV6-8 and TRBJ2-7, with D tentatively TRBD1 or TRBD2 (6 bases each). Trimming took off 5 bases at V and 4 bases at J, with 12 bases between the two ends. Germline loops: CDR1 MNHGY, CDR2 SAAAGT. The CDR3 totals 13 residues. CDR3 amino acids: CASSQGRMYEQYF. The CDR3 DNA reads as TGTGCCAGCAGTCAGGGGAGGATGTACGAGCAGTACTTC.

The rearrangement links TRBV7-2 to TRBJ2-7; 8 nucleotides match TRBD2. Germline V lookup: CDR1 SGHTA, CDR2 FQGNSA. The CDR3 sequence is 14 residues long. V lost 6 bases, J lost 2 bases, and 6 bases stayed unmatched. CDR3 protein: CASRLLAATYEQYF. The DNA of the CDR3 is TGTGCCAGCAGACTACTAGCGGCCACCTACGAGCAGTACTTC.

This clonotype was found a few times. The chain uses TRBV7-9 and TRBJ1-6, with 11 positions matching TRBD1. The CDR3 consists of 16 residues. Per the germline V gene, CDR1 is SEHNR and CDR2 is FQNEAQ (reference sequence). V was clipped by 5 bases and J by 6 bases; unmatched bases: 6. The CDR3 region has the DNA TGTGCCAGCAGCGATATGGGGACAGGGGGTAATTCACCCCTCCACTTT. Amino acids: CASSDMGTGGNSPLHF.

This clonotype was detected many times. The rearrangement links TRBV20-1 to TRBJ2-7; 10 bases map to TRBD2. V lost 5 bases, J lost 6 bases, and 7 bases stayed unmatched. This CDR3 region has 13 residues. Germline CDR1 and CDR2: DFQATT and SNEGSKA (reference sequence). CDR3 loop: CSASTSGACEQYF. For the CDR3, the DNA is TGCAGTGCTTCCACTAGCGGGGCCTGCGAGCAGTACTTC.

This clonotype was counted only a few times. The genes are TRBV24-1 and TRBJ2-3; the match to TRBD1 covers 11 bases. Trimming cost V 4 bases and J 1 base; bases outside gene matches: 3. The CDR3 runs to 16 residues. The V gene's germline CDR1 is KGHDR and CDR2 SFDVKD. As DNA, the CDR3 is TGTGCCACCAGTGAGCGGGGACAGGGGGGCACAGATACGCAGTATTTT. The encoded protein is CATSERGQGGTDTQYF.

This clonotype was counted many times. The chain recombines TRBV4-1 with TRBJ2-7; TRBD2 might be the D (6 bases). Germline assignment: CDR1 MGHRA and CDR2 YSYEKL. V was cut by 1 base and J by 3 bases, with 13 bases left in between. CDR3 length equals 15 residues. CDR3 nucleotide sequence: TGCGCCAGCAGCCAAGGACTAGTGGGGAACTACGAGCAGTACTTC. Protein product: CASSQGLVGNYEQYF.

The V gene is TRBV6-5, the J gene TRBJ1-6; D is perhaps TRBD1 (6 bases). Germline CDR1 MNHEY, CDR2 SVGAGI. V dropped 6 bases and J dropped 5 bases, with 14 bases sitting between them. The CDR3 has 15 amino acids. This chain's CDR3 is CASSRSAGDNSPLHF. CDR3 DNA sequence: TGTGCCAGCAGCCGCTCTGCAGGGGATAATTCACCCCTCCACTTT.

This clonotype showed up just a few times. V gene TRBV28 combines with J gene TRBJ2-7; no definite D call. Per germline, CDR1 MDHEN and CDR2 SYDVKM. V gave up 2 bases and J gave up 2 bases, with 10 bases separating them. The CDR3 contains 14 residues. The CDR3 region has the DNA TGTGCCAGCAGTTTAGGAGCTTCCACCTACGAGCAGTACTTC. Protein product: CASSLGASTYEQYF.

Written as DNA, the CDR3 is TGTGCCAGCAGACCCTTCGCGAACACCGGGGAGCTGTTTTTT. Translating gives CASRPFANTGELFF. V usage is TRBV2 and J usage is TRBJ2-2; no clear D gene. Trimming shortened V by 6 bases and J by 0 bases, and 8 bases separated the two germline ends. The V gene's germline CDR1 is SNHLY and CDR2 FYNNEI. The CDR3 consists of 14 residues.

The genes are TRBV9 and TRBJ2-7; 9 bases are shared with TRBD2. CDR1 is SGDLS and CDR2 is YYNGEE in the germline V gene. The J segment lost 6 bases and the V segment lost 4 bases, leaving 8 bases of the junction unmatched. The CDR3 sequence is 14 residues long. The DNA of the CDR3 is TGTGCCAGCAGCCCCCGACTAGCGGACTGCGAGCAGTACTTC. It translates to CASSPRLADCEQYF. Full variable domain (rest looked up from reference TRBV9 and TRBJ2-7): DSGVTQTPKHLITATGQRVTLRCSPRSGDLSVYWYQQSLDQGLQFLIQYYNGEERAKGNILERFSAQQFPDLHSELNLSSLELGDSALYFCASSPRLADCEQYFGPGTRLTVT.

This clonotype has a count of ten or more. The CDR3 sequence is CASSLPSTGGFDGYTF. The DNA of the CDR3 is TGTGCCAGCAGCTTACCGTCGACAGGGGGCTTTGATGGCTACACCTTC. The J gene is TRBJ1-2, the V gene TRBV7-9, with 10 bases matching TRBD1. The CDR3 totals 16 residues. Germline-derived CDR1 and CDR2 are SEHNR and FQNEAQ (reference sequence). Unmatched junction bases numbered 9, after V lost 2 bases and J lost 6 bases.

This clonotype has at least ten counts. The gene calls are TRBV12-3 or TRBV12-4 and TRBJ1-2, with D possibly matching TRBD1 (5 bases). The CDR3 is made up of 11 amino acids. Trimming pared 5 bases from V and 12 bases from J, leaving 13 bases between. The CDR3 DNA follows: TGTGCCAGCAGTCAACACAGGTTTCACACCTTC. As protein: CASSQHRFHTF.

This clonotype was seen ten or more times. This sequence joins TRBV2 and TRBJ1-6, with D tentatively TRBD1 (5 bases). V lost 3 bases and J 10 bases, leaving 19 bases between the germline ends. The CDR3 is 16 residues long. From germline, CDR1 is SNHLY and CDR2 FYNNEI. CDR3 amino acids: CASSEIPGKGGSPLHF. The CDR3 nucleotides are TGTGCCAGCAGTGAGATCCCAGGGAAAGGAGGATCACCCCTCCACTTT.

To note about this clonotype: A much larger clone is a single base away; this may be a read error. The genes are TRBV4-1 and TRBJ1-2; D remains ambiguous. This CDR3 has 14 residues. Germline V gene lookup returns CDR1 MGHRA and CDR2 YSYEKL. Trimming removed 0 bases from V and 6 bases from J, with 11 bases in between. CDR3 residues: CASSQEAGNHGYTF. CDR3 nucleotides: TGCGCCAGCAGCCAAGAAGCAGGAAACCATGGCTACACCTTC.

The chain carries TRBV4-1 and TRBJ2-5; 10 bases map to TRBD2. Germline V gene sequence: CDR1 MGHRA, CDR2 YSYEKL. Germline trimming cut 3 bases from V and 2 bases from J; bases unmatched to any gene: 6. CDR3 length: 16 residues. The CDR3: CASSQALAGVQETQYF. The CDR3 nucleotides read TGCGCCAGCAGCCAGGCCCTAGCGGGGGTACAAGAGACCCAGTACTTC.

This chain links TRBV7-9 with TRBJ1-4; tentatively, D is TRBD1 (5 bases). Germline lookup yields CDR1 SEHNR and CDR2 FQNEAQ (reference sequence). V was trimmed by 5 bases and J by 8 bases, leaving 15 bases between them. This CDR3 comprises 14 residues. CDR3 sequence: CASSPGHVREKLFF. The CDR3 DNA follows: TGTGCCAGCAGCCCTGGACATGTTCGGGAAAAACTGTTTTTT. Drawing the rest from reference TRBV7-9 and TRBJ1-4, the complete variable domain is DTGVSQNPRHKITKRGQNVTFRCDPISEHNRLYWYRQTLGQGPEFLTYFQNEAQLEKSRLLSDRFSAERPKGSFSTLEIQRTEQGDSAMYLCASSPGHVREKLFFGSGTQLSVL.